This entry lists 20 T cell receptor beta chains sequenced from one sample in a study of T cell changes during pregnancy in multiple sclerosis. Sequencing used immunoSEQ multiplex PCR; TCRdb keeps in-frame clones, though not all of them. The table shows 93,000 or so clones, with around 93% occurring only once. Material: peripheral blood, obtained before pregnancy. The receptors stem from a female donor with multiple sclerosis, enrolled in a pregnancy study.

This chain's CDR3 is CASRPGTANTGELFF. The DNA for the CDR3 is TGCGCCAGCAGACCCGGGACAGCGAACACCGGGGAGCTGTTTTTT. The chain carries TRBV5-1 and TRBJ2-2, with 7 bases fitting TRBD1. Germline loops: CDR1 SGHRS, CDR2 YFSETQ. There are 15 residues in the CDR3. V shed 5 bases, J shed 0 bases, and the junction held 4 bases outside the gene matches.

The gene calls are TRBV6-6 and TRBJ2-7; 8 nucleotides line up with TRBD2. J was trimmed by 2 bases and V by 0 bases; bases with no gene match: 0. This CDR3 is 14 amino acids long. Per the germline V gene, CDR1 is MNHNY and CDR2 is SVGAGI (reference sequence). The CDR3 nucleotides read TGTGCCAGCAGTTACTCGACTAGCGCCTACGAGCAGTACTTC. Its protein product is CASSYSTSAYEQYF.

The chain carries TRBV4-1 and TRBJ1-1; 11 nucleotides line up with TRBD1. The CDR3 loop spans 17 amino acids. Germline CDR1 MGHRA, CDR2 YSYEKL. V shed 1 base, J shed 3 bases, and the junction held 7 bases outside the gene matches. The CDR3 here is CASSQVGQGERDTEAFF. In DNA form, the CDR3 reads TGCGCCAGCAGCCAAGTGGGACAGGGGGAACGAGACACTGAAGCTTTCTTT.

V usage is TRBV2 and J usage is TRBJ2-1; unclear D gene. Germline V lookup: CDR1 SNHLY, CDR2 FYNNEI. This CDR3 contains 11 residues. V was cut by 3 bases and J by 11 bases, with 8 bases left in between. The CDR3 DNA sequence: TGTGCCAGCAGTGAGGGCTTTAAGCAGTTCTTC. It codes for CASSEGFKQFF. The full variable domain, with the rest looked up from reference TRBV2 and TRBJ2-1, is EPEVTQTPSHQVTQMGQEVILRCVPISNHLYFYWYRQILGQKVEFLVSFYNNEISEKSEIFDDQFSVERPDGSNFTLKIRSTKLEDSAMYFCASSEGFKQFFGPGTRLTVL.

The chain uses TRBV18 and TRBJ2-2, with D unresolved. The CDR3 has 12 amino acids. Germline V gene data show CDR1 as KGHSH and CDR2 as LQKENI. V was clipped by 3 bases and J by 6 bases, with 5 bases between them. The CDR3 here is CASSPPAGELFF. CDR3 bases: TGTGCCAGCTCACCCCCCGCCGGGGAGCTGTTTTTT.

The rearrangement uses TRBV5-1 and TRBJ2-1; D call uncertain. The V gene lost 4 bases and the J gene lost 0 bases, with 8 bases spanning the gap. The germline gives CDR1 SGHRS, CDR2 YFSETQ. This CDR3 is 14 amino acids long. CDR3 protein: CASSPSVSYNEQFF. The CDR3, as DNA: TGCGCCAGCAGCCCTTCGGTCTCCTACAATGAGCAGTTCTTC.

V usage is TRBV7-2 and J usage is TRBJ2-2; 11 bases align to TRBD2. Germline V CDR1 and CDR2: SGHTA, FQGNSA. CDR3 length: 16 amino acids. After removal of 2 bases from V and 1 base from J, the junction contained 0 bases not matched to a gene. The CDR3 DNA follows: TGTGCCAGCAGCTTACTAGCGGGGGGGAACACCGGGGAGCTGTTTTTT. It is translated as CASSLLAGGNTGELFF.

This chain uses TRBV20-1 with TRBJ2-7, with D maybe TRBD2 (6 bases). The germline V and J ends were trimmed by 6 bases and 12 bases, with 18 bases remaining between them. Germline CDR1 and CDR2: DFQATT and SNEGSKA (reference sequence). CDR3 size: 11 residues. Here the CDR3 reads CSAVGGTARYF. The DNA for the CDR3 is TGCAGTGCCGTGGGCGGGACTGCGCGGTACTTC.

The J gene is TRBJ2-7, the V gene TRBV6-6, with TRBD1 as a possible D gene (5 bases). Deletions cut 2 bases from V and 0 bases from J, with 11 bases between. The CDR3 totals 15 residues. The germline V gene encodes CDR1 MNHNY and CDR2 SVGAGI (reference sequence). The CDR3 is CASSYVGRDSYEQYF. In DNA, the CDR3 is TGTGCCAGCAGTTACGTCGGCAGGGACTCCTACGAGCAGTACTTC.

This clone was detected only once. The chain combines TRBV5-1 with TRBJ2-2; TRBD2 agrees at 9 bases. The CDR3 runs 15 residues. The germline V gene has CDR1 SGHRS and CDR2 YFSETQ. Trimming cost V 2 bases and J 5 bases; bases outside gene matches: 4. The CDR3 loop is CASSLAGGRTGELFF. The DNA of the CDR3 is TGCGCCAGCAGCTTAGCGGGGGGACGGACCGGGGAGCTGTTTTTT.

This chain links TRBV7-6 with TRBJ1-4; possible D gene TRBD1, 6 bases. V was pared by 5 bases and J by 4 bases, with 11 bases between. CDR3 length: 14 amino acids. Germline V gene lookup returns CDR1 SGHVS and CDR2 FNYEAQ. The CDR3 region is CASSRGQLNEKLFF. The DNA of the CDR3 is TGTGCCAGCAGCCGAGGACAGCTTAATGAAAAACTGTTTTTT.

The V and J genes are TRBV2 and TRBJ1-1, with a tentative D call TRBD1 (5 bases). Between the trimmed V and J ends, which lost 5 bases and 3 bases, there was a span of 10 bases. Germline CDR1 is SNHLY and CDR2 is FYNNEI. This CDR3 has 13 amino acids. CDR3 in amino acids: CASSPGGDTEAFF. Written as DNA, the CDR3 is TGTGCCAGCAGTCCTGGGGGGGACACTGAAGCTTTCTTT.

This chain links TRBV9 with TRBJ2-3; D is unclear. Trimming stripped 0 bases from V and 0 bases from J, with 11 bases between. The germline V gene has CDR1 SGDLS and CDR2 YYNGEE. CDR3 length: 16 residues. The CDR3 coding sequence is TGTGCCAGCAGCGTAGGAAATAGCCTTAGCACAGATACGCAGTATTTT. Translation: CASSVGNSLSTDTQYF. The variable domain in full, with the rest retrieved from reference TRBV9 and TRBJ2-3, is DSGVTQTPKHLITATGQRVTLRCSPRSGDLSVYWYQQSLDQGLQFLIQYYNGEERAKGNILERFSAQQFPDLHSELNLSSLELGDSALYFCASSVGNSLSTDTQYFGPGTRLTVL.

The chain joins TRBV5-1 to TRBJ1-2; D is possibly TRBD1 (5 bases). The germline gives CDR1 SGHRS, CDR2 YFSETQ. V was shortened by 4 bases and J by 8 bases, with 21 bases between the two germline ends. This CDR3 region has 15 residues. The CDR3 here is CASSPVGHQGRGYTF. CDR3 nucleotides: TGCGCCAGCAGCCCCGTGGGGCATCAGGGTCGAGGCTACACCTTC.

CDR3 loop: CASSVLAGVRNEQFF. The CDR3 nucleotides read TGTGCCAGCAGTGTACTAGCGGGAGTAAGGAATGAGCAGTTCTTC. The V gene is TRBV27, the J gene TRBJ2-1; TRBD2 aligns across 11 bases. Germline CDR1 and CDR2: MNHEY and SMNVEV (reference sequence). V was pared by 5 bases and J by 7 bases, with 7 bases of the junction left unmatched. CDR3 length: 15 amino acids.

The V gene is TRBV18, the J gene TRBJ2-7, with a weak D call TRBD2 (5 bases). The CDR3 covers 13 residues. V was clipped by 4 bases and J by 3 bases, with 10 bases between them. Germline CDR1 KGHSH, CDR2 LQKENI. CDR3 sequence: CASSLNEGYEQYF. CDR3 DNA: TGTGCCAGCTCACTCAACGAGGGCTACGAGCAGTACTTC.

CDR3 region: CASSQAGVLYGYTF. CDR3 DNA sequence: TGTGCCAGCAGTCAGGCGGGGGTTCTCTATGGCTACACCTTC. The rearrangement joins TRBV25-1 to TRBJ1-2; tentative D call: TRBD1 (5 bases). Germline loops: CDR1 MGHDK, CDR2 SYGVNS. The CDR3 has 14 amino acids. The ends were cut back, 5 bases at V and 4 bases at J, with 14 bases in the middle.

The rearrangement joins TRBV6-4 to TRBJ2-3; 16 bases match TRBD2. Per germline, CDR1 MRHNA and CDR2 SNTAGT. This CDR3 spans 17 amino acids. Germline trimming cut 5 bases from V and 4 bases from J; bases unmatched to any gene: 6. CDR3 DNA sequence: TGTGCCAGCAGTCCCGGGACTAGCGGGAGGGTCCCAGATACGCAGTATTTT. This codes for CASSPGTSGRVPDTQYF.

V is TRBV7-7 and J is TRBJ1-1, with 8 bases aligning to TRBD1. The CDR3 runs to 12 residues. J gave up 10 bases and V 5 bases, and 6 bases lay outside the gene matches. Germline loops: CDR1 SSHAT, CDR2 FNYEAQ (reference sequence). The CDR3 nucleotides are TGTGCCAGCAGCCAAGGACAGGGCCCAGCTTTCTTT. Translation: CASSQGQGPAFF.

The chain combines TRBV28 with TRBJ2-7; D remains unclear. The CDR3 loop spans 13 amino acids. Germline V CDR1 and CDR2: MDHEN, SYDVKM. V gave up 4 bases and J gave up 2 bases, with 9 bases separating them. The CDR3 loop is CASSSLTPYEQYF. CDR3 coding DNA: TGTGCCAGCAGTTCTCTGACACCCTACGAGCAGTACTTC. The whole variable domain, remainder taken from reference TRBV28 and TRBJ2-7, is DVKVTQSSRYLVKRTGEKVFLECVQDMDHENMFWYRQDPGLGLRLIYFSYDVKMKEKGDIPEGYSVSREKKERFSLILESASTNQTSMYLCASSSLTPYEQYFGPGTRLTVT.